What follows are 20 T cell receptor beta chains derived from one specimen sequenced in a study of vaccination effects on CD4 cells after COVID-19. These receptors have no known antigen. Profiled with immunoSEQ multiplex PCR; TCRdb holds only in-frame clones, not every one. The sample records tens of thousands of clones, roughly 73% being singletons. Sequencing in the ViraFEST assay came after antigen-specific CD4+ T cells had been expanded with viral peptide pools, which were used to stimulate PBMC. After less than 11 days in culture, the CD4+ T cells were isolated. Nobody among the vaccine recipients had prior SARS-CoV-2 infection (nucleocapsid antibodies were negative). Sequenced material: CD4+ T cells from PBMCs cultured with HCoV-OC43 spike peptides, taken before COVID-19 vaccination. As to subset: HCoV-OC43 spike overlapping peptide pool stimulation. These receptors were taken from a human donor who received a COVID-19 vaccine.

The chain has TRBV5-5 and TRBJ1-3; TRBD1 might be the D (5 bases). The germline V and J ends were trimmed by 5 bases and 5 bases, with 14 bases remaining between them. The CDR3 has 14 residues. Germline assignment: CDR1 SGHKS and CDR2 YYEKEE (reference sequence). CDR3 in DNA: TGTGCCAGCAGTTCCTTACAGGAGAGAAACACCATATATTTT. It codes for CASSSLQERNTIYF.

V gene TRBV12-5 combines with J gene TRBJ1-5, with 7 bases fitting TRBD1. There are 15 residues in the CDR3. With V trimmed by 6 bases and J by 7 bases, 12 bases remained unmatched. Germline loops: CDR1 LGHNT, CDR2 FRNRAP. CDR3 nucleotides: TGTGCTAGTGGCCCAAACGTACAGGGGAGACAGCCCCAGCATTTT. Residues: CASGPNVQGRQPQHF.

V is TRBV30 and J is TRBJ1-1; D may be TRBD1 (5 bases). The CDR3 is made up of 15 amino acids. Germline CDR1 GTSNPN, CDR2 SVGIG (reference sequence). Trimming took off 0 bases at V and 0 bases at J, with 11 bases between the two ends. CDR3 protein: CAWSVTGTVNTEAFF. CDR3 sequence (DNA): TGTGCCTGGAGTGTTACCGGGACGGTGAACACTGAAGCTTTCTTT.

By sample fraction, this clone is hyperexpanded. This sequence joins TRBV7-9 and TRBJ1-1; TRBD1 matches 8 bases. Germline V gene lookup returns CDR1 SEHNR and CDR2 FQNEAQ (reference sequence). The V and J ends lost 7 bases and 2 bases, in that order; junction bases with no gene match: 9. The CDR3 has 15 residues. The CDR3, as DNA: TGTGCCAGCAACGCCCCCGGACAGGGCAACACTGAAGCTTTCTTT. Its translation is CASNAPGQGNTEAFF.

V is TRBV4-2 and J is TRBJ1-2, with D tentatively TRBD1 (6 bases). Trimming removed 4 bases at V and 5 bases at J, with 14 bases between. The CDR3 extends over 14 amino acids. Germline CDR1 LGHNA, CDR2 YNFKEQ. The CDR3 DNA sequence: TGTGCCAGCAGCCGTGGGACACCGGGTTATGGCTACACCTTC. It encodes CASSRGTPGYGYTF.

This sequence joins TRBV28 and TRBJ1-1; perhaps TRBD1 as D (5 bases). The CDR3 length is 17 residues. Germline CDR1 and CDR2: MDHEN and SYDVKM. The V gene lost 6 bases and the J gene lost 0 bases, with 20 bases spanning the gap. The CDR3 loop reads CASRNGGFGGLNTEAFF. The DNA of the CDR3 is TGTGCCAGCAGGAATGGGGGTTTTGGGGGATTGAACACTGAAGCTTTCTTT. Based on the CDR3 plus reference TRBV28 and TRBJ1-1, the full variable domain is DVKVTQSSRYLVKRTGEKVFLECVQDMDHENMFWYRQDPGLGLRLIYFSYDVKMKEKGDIPEGYSVSREKKERFSLILESASTNQTSMYLCASRNGGFGGLNTEAFFGQGTRLTVV.

The CDR3 coding sequence is TGTGCCAGCAGCCAAGTTGGAGGGAAAGGGGGACCCCAGCATTTT. Its protein is CASSQVGGKGGPQHF. V and J are TRBV3-1 (or the pseudogene TRBV3-2) and TRBJ1-5; TRBD1 is a possible D gene (6 bases). The germline CDR1 and CDR2 sequences are LGHDT and YNNKEL (reference sequence). The CDR3 is 15 residues long. Trimming took off 1 base at V and 10 bases at J, with 17 bases between the two ends.

The rearrangement joins TRBV5-4 to TRBJ1-1; TRBD1 matches 7 bases. In germline, CDR1 is SGHNT, CDR2 YYREEE (reference sequence). The CDR3 contains 14 residues. After removal of 0 bases from V and 4 bases from J, the junction contained 3 bases not matched to a gene. The CDR3 protein is CASSLGQGSTEAFF. CDR3 coding DNA: TGTGCCAGCAGCTTGGGACAGGGATCCACTGAAGCTTTCTTT. The whole variable domain, remainder taken from reference TRBV5-4 and TRBJ1-1, is ETGVTQSPTHLIKTRGQQVTLRCSSQSGHNTVSWYQQALGQGPQFIFQYYREEENGRGNFPPRFSGLQFPNYSSELNVNALELDDSALYLCASSLGQGSTEAFFGQGTRLTVV.

J is TRBJ1-2 and V is TRBV28; 7 bases line up with TRBD1. CDR1 and CDR2 (germline): MDHEN, SYDVKM. Trimming cost V 8 bases and J 4 bases; bases outside gene matches: 16. CDR3 size: 16 residues. The CDR3 DNA reads as TGTGCCAGCGGGGCAGGGGGGGCAGGGGCGGGCTATGGCTACACCTTC. Translated, it gives CASGAGGAGAGYGYTF.

The chain combines TRBV6-5 with TRBJ2-1; 9 bases are shared with TRBD1. There are 12 residues in the CDR3. Losses at the gene ends were 11 bases for V and 8 bases for J; bases not matched to a gene: 7. The V gene's germline CDR1 is MNHEY and CDR2 SVGAGI. The CDR3 coding sequence is TGTGCCGGCGACAGGGGGGGCGATGAGCAGTTCTTC. This sequence encodes CAGDRGGDEQFF.

The rearrangement uses TRBV18 and TRBJ2-3; 9 nucleotides agree with TRBD2. This CDR3 contains 16 residues. V was pared by 6 bases and J by 2 bases, with 9 bases of the junction left unmatched. The germline CDR1 and CDR2 sequences are KGHSH and LQKENI. CDR3 nucleotides: TGTGCCAGCTCCCTCGGGCTAGCGGGAACCACAGATACGCAGTATTTT. It codes for CASSLGLAGTTDTQYF.

The gene calls are TRBV27 and TRBJ2-1, with D perhaps matching TRBD2 (5 bases). V was trimmed by 7 bases and J by 4 bases, leaving 11 bases between them. CDR1 is MNHEY, CDR2 SMNVEV, per germline (reference sequence). This CDR3 is 13 amino acids long. CDR3 in amino acids: CASKSGNYNEQFF. CDR3 sequence (DNA): TGTGCCAGCAAGAGCGGAAATTACAATGAGCAGTTCTTC.

The chain joins TRBV11-2 to TRBJ2-2, with D tentatively TRBD2 (6 bases). CDR1 and CDR2 from the germline V gene are SGHAT and FQNNGV. Trimming stripped 5 bases from V and 8 bases from J, with 15 bases between. There are 14 residues in the CDR3. The chain's CDR3 is CASSPVVGGGELFF. In DNA form, the CDR3 reads TGTGCCAGCAGCCCGGTTGTGGGGGGAGGGGAGCTGTTTTTT.

The chain employs TRBV7-9 and TRBJ2-1; TRBD1 might be the D (5 bases). V lost 4 bases to trimming and J lost 0 bases, with 10 bases between them. The CDR3 loop spans 15 amino acids. Germline CDR1 is SEHNR and CDR2 is FQNEAQ (reference sequence). The CDR3 region is CASSSQVSSYNEQFF. CDR3 nucleotides: TGTGCCAGCAGCTCACAGGTGAGCTCCTACAATGAGCAGTTCTTC.

A single count supports this clone. The chain has TRBV11-1 and TRBJ1-1; no clear D gene. From germline, CDR1 is SGHAT and CDR2 FQDESV (reference sequence). The CDR3 spans 13 residues. The V gene lost 2 bases and the J gene lost 5 bases, with 9 bases spanning the gap. CDR3 sequence reads: CASSLSRKTEAFF. The CDR3, as DNA: TGTGCCAGCAGCTTAAGCAGAAAAACTGAAGCTTTCTTT.

The chain couples TRBV12-2 to TRBJ1-4. TRBV12-2 is designated a pseudogene. This CDR3 is 18 amino acids long. The chain's CDR3 is CASRPDRVVNATNEKLFF. CDR3 DNA sequence: TGTGCAAGTCGCCCTGACCGGGTCGTTAATGCAACTAATGAAAAACTGTTTTTT.

This clone was observed once. This chain joins TRBV18 and TRBJ2-7; TRBD1 might be the D (7 bases). This CDR3 is 14 amino acids long. Germline assignment: CDR1 KGHSH and CDR2 LQKENI. V was shortened by 3 bases and J by 2 bases, with 11 bases between the two germline ends. The chain's CDR3 is CASSPQGGAYEQYF. The CDR3 nucleotides read TGTGCCAGCTCACCCCAGGGGGGAGCCTACGAGCAGTACTTC.

A single count supports this clone. V is TRBV7-9 and J is TRBJ2-3; D unclear. Germline values: CDR1 SEHNR, CDR2 FQNEAQ (reference sequence). The germline V and J ends were trimmed by 2 bases and 3 bases, with 9 bases remaining between them. This CDR3 is 14 amino acids long. DNA for the CDR3: TGTGCCAGCAGCTTATTGGGGTTGACAGATACGCAGTATTTT. It codes for CASSLLGLTDTQYF.

The chain combines TRBV30 with TRBJ2-7; possible D gene TRBD1, 6 bases. Trimming pared 3 bases from V and 4 bases from J, leaving 16 bases between. CDR1 and CDR2 (germline): GTSNPN, SVGIG (reference sequence). The CDR3 is 14 amino acids. This CDR3 reads CAWSPGTRFYEQYF. As DNA, the CDR3 is TGTGCCTGGAGCCCTGGGACAAGATTTTACGAGCAGTACTTC.

This chain uses TRBV6-5 with TRBJ2-5; TRBD1 matches 7 bases. V lost 6 bases, J lost 2 bases, and 3 bases stayed unmatched. Germline values: CDR1 MNHEY, CDR2 SVGAGI. The CDR3 consists of 13 residues. CDR3 in DNA: TGTGCCAGCAGGGGGACAGCTCAAGAGACCCAGTACTTC. As protein: CASRGTAQETQYF.